The 16 T cell receptor beta chains in this list originate from one sample, sequenced in a study of T cell responses to AZD1222 COVID-19 vaccine. The method was immunoSEQ multiplex PCR; TCRdb's version includes in-frame clones alone and lacks a portion of them. The repertoire holds 66,000 or so clones, with less than 90% as singletons. The sample here was peripheral blood, taken on day 0 of AZD1222 vaccination. Receptor source: an adult in good health.

A word on this clone: This same CDR3 is encoded by further DNA sequences in the sample. The chain is built from TRBV29-1 and TRBJ2-5, with a weak D call TRBD1 (6 bases). V lost 5 bases and J lost 2, with 9 bases in between. CDR1 SQVTM and CDR2 ANQGSEA come from the germline V gene. The CDR3 covers 12 residues. The CDR3 region is CSVRTDQETQYF. In DNA, the CDR3 is TGCAGCGTTCGGACAGATCAAGAGACCCAGTACTTC. The whole variable domain, filled in from reference TRBV29-1 and TRBJ2-5, reads SAVISQKPSRDICQRGTSLTIQCQVDSQVTMMFWYRQQPGQSLTLIATANQGSEATYESGFVIDKFPISRPNLTFSTLTVSNMSPEDSSIYLCSVRTDQETQYFGPGTRLLVL.

The chain has TRBV6-5 and TRBJ2-1, with a possible D match to TRBD1 (6 bases). Trimming took off 6 bases at V and 8 bases at J, with 20 bases between the two ends. This CDR3 region has 15 residues. From germline, CDR1 is MNHEY and CDR2 SVGAGI. The CDR3 DNA reads TGTGCCAGCAGCCAGGGGCTAGCATTAGGGTATGAGCAGTTCTTC. Protein sequence: CASSQGLALGYEQFF.

Only a few counts were recorded for this clone. This rearrangement joins TRBV5-1 to TRBJ2-1; no reliable D call. V shed 0 bases and J shed 0 bases, with 4 bases lying between them. Germline CDR1 and CDR2: SGHRS and YFSETQ. CDR3 length: 14 residues. This CDR3 is CASSLDSSYNEQFF. CDR3 nucleotide sequence: TGCGCCAGCAGCTTGGATAGCTCCTACAATGAGCAGTTCTTC.

The rearrangement joins TRBV15 to TRBJ1-1; TRBD1 matches 9 bases. The germline CDR1 and CDR2 sequences are LNHNV and YYDKDF (reference sequence). The V gene end was trimmed by 1 base and the J gene end by 5 bases; junction bases not matched to a gene: 5. CDR3 length: 15 amino acids. This CDR3 is CATSRATGGETEAFF. CDR3 coding DNA: TGTGCCACCAGCAGAGCGACAGGGGGAGAGACTGAAGCTTTCTTT. Together with reference TRBV15 and TRBJ1-1, the CDR3 gives the full variable domain: DAMVIQNPRYQVTQFGKPVTLSCSQTLNHNVMYWYQQKSSQAPKLLFHYYDKDFNNEADTPDNFQSRRPNTSFCFLDIRSPGLGDTAMYLCATSRATGGETEAFFGQGTRLTVV.

This clone has just one count. The V gene is TRBV12-5, the J gene TRBJ2-1; D unclear. V was clipped by 3 bases and J by 5 bases, with 5 bases between them. The germline V gene has CDR1 LGHNT and CDR2 FRNRAP. The CDR3 is made up of 12 amino acids. This CDR3 reads CASGLVDNEQFF. The CDR3 DNA reads TGTGCTAGTGGTTTAGTAGACAATGAGCAGTTCTTC. Using reference TRBV12-5 and TRBJ2-1 for the parts outside the CDR3, the full variable domain is DARVTQTPRHKVTEMGQEVTMRCQPILGHNTVFWYRQTMMQGLELLAYFRNRAPLDDSGMPKDRFSAEMPDATLATLKIQPSEPRDSAVYFCASGLVDNEQFFGPGTRLTVL.

In this sample, this clone turned up a few times. The J gene is TRBJ2-3, the V gene TRBV25-1, with TRBD2 as a possible D gene (5 bases). The CDR3 runs 14 residues. V was shortened by 7 bases and J by 0 bases, with 11 bases between the two germline ends. Germline loops: CDR1 MGHDK, CDR2 SYGVNS. CDR3 nucleotides: TGTGCCAGCACGAGCGGAGGAAGCACAGATACGCAGTATTTT. Protein: CASTSGGSTDTQYF.

V and J are TRBV29-1 and TRBJ1-6, with 8 positions matching TRBD1. Germline V lookup: CDR1 SQVTM, CDR2 ANQGSEA. This CDR3 is 14 amino acids long. V gave up 5 bases and J gave up 8 bases; unmatched junction bases: 8. The CDR3 protein is CSVRLQGADSPLHF. CDR3 DNA: TGCAGCGTTCGGTTGCAGGGGGCGGATTCACCCCTCCACTTT. The variable domain in full, with the rest retrieved from reference TRBV29-1 and TRBJ1-6, is SAVISQKPSRDICQRGTSLTIQCQVDSQVTMMFWYRQQPGQSLTLIATANQGSEATYESGFVIDKFPISRPNLTFSTLTVSNMSPEDSSIYLCSVRLQGADSPLHFGNGTRLTVT.

The chain carries TRBV6-5 and TRBJ1-2, with D possibly matching TRBD1 (5 bases). From germline, CDR1 is MNHEY and CDR2 SVGAGI. Trimming left V 0 bases short and J 2 bases short, with 13 bases between. This CDR3 contains 16 residues. The CDR3 is CASSYSTGRPNYGYTF. CDR3 DNA: TGTGCCAGCAGTTACTCGACGGGGCGCCCGAACTATGGCTACACCTTC.

V usage is TRBV9 and J usage is TRBJ1-1; 12 nucleotides match TRBD1. Trimming cost V 4 bases and J 8 bases; bases outside gene matches: 9. Germline assignment: CDR1 SGDLS and CDR2 YYNGEE. This CDR3 is 15 amino acids long. The CDR3: CASSPGTGGSLEAFF. CDR3 coding DNA: TGTGCCAGCAGCCCAGGGACAGGGGGCAGCTTGGAAGCTTTCTTT.

This chain connects TRBV3-1 (or the pseudogene TRBV3-2) to TRBJ1-1, with D perhaps matching TRBD1 (5 bases). Germline V CDR1 and CDR2: LGHDT, YNNKEL (reference sequence). The length of the CDR3 is 15 residues. V was shortened by 4 bases and J by 5 bases, with 17 bases between the two germline ends. The CDR3 sequence: CASSPPGRRGTEAFF. The CDR3 DNA follows: TGTGCCAGCAGCCCCCCGGGGCGACGGGGGACTGAAGCTTTCTTT.

This clone was observed a handful of times. The gene calls are TRBV5-1 and TRBJ1-2; D call uncertain. The V gene lost 0 bases and the J gene lost 8 bases, with 11 bases spanning the gap. There are 13 residues in the CDR3. Germline V CDR1 and CDR2: SGHRS, YFSETQ. CDR3 region: CASSLEGGSGYTF. Here the CDR3 DNA reads TGCGCCAGCAGCTTGGAAGGTGGAAGCGGCTACACCTTC.

To note about this clone: A read error may account for a junction end that differs from germline. V is TRBV18 and J is TRBJ2-5, with D hard to call. This CDR3 contains 12 residues. Germline loops: CDR1 KGHSH, CDR2 LQKENI. The CDR3 nucleotides read TGTGCCGGCTCACCATTCCAAGAGACCCAGTACTTC. This sequence encodes CAGSPFQETQYF.

The genes are TRBV4-1 and TRBJ1-5; tentative D call: TRBD1 (5 bases). The CDR3 sequence is 19 residues long. V dropped 0 bases and J dropped 1 base, with 19 bases sitting between them. Germline CDR1 and CDR2: MGHRA and YSYEKL. CDR3 nucleotides: TGCGCCAGCAGCCAAGATATTTTTTCGGGGGGAGGAAGCAATCAGCCCCAGCATTTT. It is translated as CASSQDIFSGGGSNQPQHF.

This sequence joins TRBV6-5 and TRBJ1-1; 8 bases line up with TRBD1. The trim removed 6 bases at V and 3 bases at J, leaving 9 bases unmatched. CDR1 MNHEY and CDR2 SVGAGI come from the germline V gene. This CDR3 region has 15 residues. The CDR3 sequence is CASRAQGARDTEAFF. In DNA form, the CDR3 reads TGTGCCAGCAGGGCCCAGGGGGCTCGGGACACTGAAGCTTTCTTT.

The V call is TRBV29-1, the J call TRBJ2-1; 9 bases map to TRBD2. Germline assignment: CDR1 SQVTM and CDR2 ANQGSEA. V was pared by 1 base and J by 6 bases, with 7 bases of the junction left unmatched. The CDR3 has 15 residues. CDR3 sequence reads: CSVEGGGRAFNEQFF. The DNA for the CDR3 is TGCAGCGTTGAAGGAGGCGGGAGGGCCTTCAATGAGCAGTTCTTC.

The chain couples TRBV4-3 to TRBJ1-4; unclear D gene. CDR3 length: 15 residues. Germline-derived CDR1 and CDR2 are LGHNA and YSLEER. V was trimmed by 4 bases and J by 5 bases, leaving 14 bases between them. This CDR3 is CASSPRGEGNEKLFF. The CDR3 DNA reads TGCGCCAGCAGCCCCCGAGGTGAGGGAAATGAAAAACTGTTTTTT.